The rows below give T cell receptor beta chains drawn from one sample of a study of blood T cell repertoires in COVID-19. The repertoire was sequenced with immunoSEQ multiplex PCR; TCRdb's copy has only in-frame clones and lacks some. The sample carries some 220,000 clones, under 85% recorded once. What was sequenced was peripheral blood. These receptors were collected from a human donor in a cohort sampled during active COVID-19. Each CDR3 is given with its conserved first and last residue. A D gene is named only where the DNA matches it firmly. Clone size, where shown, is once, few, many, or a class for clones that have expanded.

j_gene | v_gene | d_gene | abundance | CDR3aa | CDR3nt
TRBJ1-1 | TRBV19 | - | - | CASSIGQATNTEAFF | TGTGCCAGTAGTATAGGCCAGGCGACGAACACTGAAGCTTTCTTT
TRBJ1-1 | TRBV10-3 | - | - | CAISEIGGEAFF | TGTGCCATCAGTGAAATCGGAGGGGAGGCTTTCTTT
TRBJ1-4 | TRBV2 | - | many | CASSERYIRPQSNEKLFF | TGTGCCAGCAGCGAGAGGTACATACGTCCTCAGTCTAATGAAAAACTGTTTTTT
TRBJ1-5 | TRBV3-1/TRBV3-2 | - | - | CASSQEPGISNQPQHF | TGTGCCAGCAGCCAAGAACCGGGGATTAGCAATCAGCCCCAGCATTTT
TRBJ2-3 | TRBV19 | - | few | CASSPAGMGTDTQYF | TGTGCCAGTAGTCCCGCGGGGATGGGCACAGATACGCAGTATTTT
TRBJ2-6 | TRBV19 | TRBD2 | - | CASSIAAAGRISGANVLTF | TGTGCCAGTAGTATAGCCGCAGCGGGACGGATCTCTGGGGCCAACGTCCTGACTTTC
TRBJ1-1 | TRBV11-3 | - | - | CASSLAGAEAFF | TGTGCCAGCAGCTTAGCGGGAGCTGAAGCTTTCTTT
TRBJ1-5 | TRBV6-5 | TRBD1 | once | CASIPGTGGDQPQHF | TGTGCCAGCATTCCCGGGACAGGGGGTGATCAGCCCCAGCATTTT
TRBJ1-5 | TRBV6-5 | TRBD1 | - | CASSTGTVSNQPQHF | TGTGCCAGCAGTACAGGGACAGTTAGCAATCAGCCCCAGCATTTT
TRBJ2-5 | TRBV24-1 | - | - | CAIQGQKETQYF | TGTGCCATCCAGGGGCAAAAAGAGACCCAGTACTTC
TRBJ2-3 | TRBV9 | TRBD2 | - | CASSDSGRKTDTQYF | TGTGCCAGCAGCGATAGCGGGAGAAAGACAGATACGCAGTATTTT
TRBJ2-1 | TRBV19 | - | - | CASSFGSSYNEQFF | TGTGCCAGTAGTTTCGGGAGCTCCTACAATGAGCAGTTCTTC
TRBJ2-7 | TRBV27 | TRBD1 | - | CASSLRDRGYEQYF | TGTGCCAGCAGTTTACGGGACAGGGGATACGAGCAGTACTTC
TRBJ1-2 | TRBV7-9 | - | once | CASSAYGQHYGYTF | TGTGCCAGCAGCGCGTATGGACAGCACTATGGCTACACCTTC
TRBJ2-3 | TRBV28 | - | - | CASSSSRETDTQYF | TGTGCCAGCAGTTCCTCTAGGGAGACAGATACGCAGTATTTT
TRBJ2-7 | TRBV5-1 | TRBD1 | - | CASAGGYEQYF | TGCGCCAGCGCAGGGGGATACGAGCAGTACTTC
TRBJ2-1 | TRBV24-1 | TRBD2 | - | CATSDLSLAGDNEQFF | TGTGCCACCAGTGATTTAAGCCTAGCGGGGGACAATGAGCAGTTCTTC
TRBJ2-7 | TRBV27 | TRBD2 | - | CASSLRGGAYEQYF | TGTGCCAGCAGTTTACGGGGGGGAGCTTACGAGCAGTACTTC
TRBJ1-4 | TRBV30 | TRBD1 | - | CAWSSRTGEKLFF | TGTGCCTGGAGTTCCAGGACAGGGGAAAAACTGTTTTTT
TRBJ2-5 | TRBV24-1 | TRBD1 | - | CATSGGTGVPETQYF | TGTGCCACCAGTGGCGGGACAGGGGTCCCAGAGACCCAGTACTTC
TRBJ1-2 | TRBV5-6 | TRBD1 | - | CASSQRRGQGSGYTF | TGTGCCAGCAGCCAGCGACGGGGACAGGGGTCTGGCTACACCTTC
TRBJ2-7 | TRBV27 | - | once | CASSPMWGETYEQYF | TGTGCCAGCAGTCCCATGTGGGGGGAGACCTACGAGCAGTACTTC
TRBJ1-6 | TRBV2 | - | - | CASSEAGAGVGSPLHF | TGTGCCAGCAGTGAAGCGGGGGCAGGGGTGGGTTCACCCCTCCACTTT
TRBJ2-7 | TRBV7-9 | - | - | CASSLEKATDAQGKQYF | TGTGCCAGCAGCTTAGAAAAAGCAACAGACGCTCAGGGGAAGCAGTACTTC